What follows are 2 T cell receptor beta chains derived from one specimen sequenced in a study of T cell responses to AZD1222 COVID-19 vaccine. Clones were sequenced by immunoSEQ multiplex PCR, and TCRdb holds only the in-frame ones, with some missing. The sample lists 100,000 or so clones, about 83% seen once, with around 10% in the top ten. The source was peripheral blood, collected on day 0 of AZD1222 vaccination. These receptors all stem from an adult in good health.

The chain employs TRBV12-3 or TRBV12-4 and TRBJ2-1, with D unclear. The CDR3 length is 13 residues. Trimming removed 3 bases at V and 5 bases at J, with 8 bases between. The CDR3 protein is CASSFGDNNEQFF. CDR3 nucleotides: TGTGCCAGCAGTTTTGGAGACAACAATGAGCAGTTCTTC.

This clone has only one observation. V gene TRBV19 combines with J gene TRBJ1-2, with unresolved D. The CDR3 totals 14 residues. V lost 3 bases and J 4 bases, leaving 12 bases between the germline ends. Germline V gene data show CDR1 as LNHDA and CDR2 as SQIVND (reference sequence). The CDR3 is CASSISAGTYGYTF. The CDR3 DNA follows: TGTGCCAGTAGTATTTCGGCCGGAACCTATGGCTACACCTTC.